Listed below are T cell receptor beta chains from one sample, sequenced in a study of naive and memory T cell subsets. MiXCR, run by TCRdb on the UMI-ligation and nested PCR reads, gives a single entry per CDR3 protein. Altogether roughly 130,000 distinct CDR3 sequences are present, 36% being singletons, with the ten largest covering roughly 0.9%. Sequenced material: central memory CD4+ T cells from blood. The origin of the receptors is a human donor in good health. Both conserved end residues are part of each CDR3. A D gene is named only where the DNA matches it firmly. Size values are once, few and many counts, or a class for expanded clones, and some rows have none.

V gene	clone size	J gene	D gene	CDR3 protein	CDR3 DNA
TRBV3-1	-	TRBJ2-4	TRBD1	CASSQVGQGAAKNIQYF	TGTGCCAGCAGCCAAGTGGGACAGGGGGCTGCCAAAAACATTCAGTACTTC
TRBV5-6	-	TRBJ2-1	TRBD2	CASSVPGLAAINEQFF	TGTGCCAGCAGCGTACCGGGACTAGCGGCGATCAATGAGCAGTTCTTC
TRBV20-1	-	TRBJ2-1	-	CSARDPRDVRNSNEQFF	TGCAGTGCTAGAGACCCCCGGGACGTCCGAAACAGCAATGAGCAGTTCTTC
TRBV30	few	TRBJ2-1	TRBD1	CAWSVGQGNNEQFF	TGTGCCTGGAGTGTGGGACAGGGGAATAATGAGCAGTTCTTC
TRBV7-2	few	TRBJ1-1	-	CASSFWQGNTEAFF	TGTGCCAGCAGCTTTTGGCAGGGGAACACTGAAGCTTTCTTT
TRBV11-3	-	TRBJ2-1	TRBD2	CASSPRGSGSGNEQFF	TGTGCCAGCAGCCCCCGGGGCAGCGGGAGTGGGAATGAGCAGTTCTTC
TRBV9	-	TRBJ2-3	-	CASSVAYRDTQYF	TGTGCCAGCAGCGTAGCTTACCGAGATACGCAGTATTTT
TRBV12-3/TRBV12-4	many	TRBJ2-4	-	CASSLGGLAKNIQYF	TGTGCCAGCAGTTTAGGAGGGCTAGCCAAAAACATTCAGTACTTC
TRBV12-3/TRBV12-4	-	TRBJ2-1	TRBD2	CASSLELAGTSYNEQFF	TGTGCCAGCAGCCTAGAACTAGCGGGAACATCCTACAATGAGCAGTTCTTC
TRBV28	few	TRBJ2-7	-	CASTKRTGEQYF	TGTGCCAGCACCAAACGGACGGGCGAGCAGTACTTC
TRBV7-8	-	TRBJ2-1	-	CASSLVTSQFF	TGTGCCAGCAGCTTAGTCACTAGCCAGTTCTTC
TRBV28	few	TRBJ1-5	-	CASKLGTAYSNQPQHF	TGTGCCAGCAAATTGGGGACGGCTTATAGCAATCAGCCCCAGCATTTT
TRBV5-4	-	TRBJ2-5	TRBD1	CASSWTTGTGTETQYF	TGTGCCAGCAGCTGGACCACCGGGACAGGGACCGAGACCCAGTACTTC
TRBV5-1	-	TRBJ2-1	TRBD2	CASMGHGLAGGPSYNEQFF	TGCGCCAGCATGGGGCACGGACTAGCGGGAGGGCCGTCCTACAATGAGCAGTTCTTC
TRBV5-4	-	TRBJ2-1	TRBD1	CASSPDRDEQFF	TGTGCCAGCAGCCCCGACAGGGATGAGCAGTTCTTC
TRBV7-9	few	TRBJ1-6	-	CASSFKENSSPLHF	TGTGCCAGCAGCTTTAAAGAAAATAGTTCACCCCTCCACTTT
TRBV30	-	TRBJ1-2	-	CAWSVSLANYGYTF	TGTGCCTGGAGTGTATCGCTAGCTAACTATGGCTACACCTTC
TRBV4-1	-	TRBJ1-2	-	CASSQDRGASYGYTF	TGCGCCAGCAGCCAAGACCGGGGGGCTAGTTATGGCTACACCTTC
TRBV5-1	many	TRBJ2-3	-	CASSNDTGTDTQYF	TGCGCCAGCAGTAATGACACCGGCACAGATACGCAGTATTTT
TRBV7-2	few	TRBJ2-7	-	CANSSDRGYEQYF	TGTGCCAACAGCTCGGACAGAGGATACGAGCAGTACTTC
TRBV27	few	TRBJ2-7	-	CASTVYRGSSYEQYF	TGTGCCAGCACGGTCTATAGAGGAAGCTCCTACGAGCAGTACTTC
TRBV5-1	-	TRBJ1-4	TRBD1	CASSPRDRDEKLFF	TGCGCCAGCAGCCCTCGGGACAGAGACGAAAAACTGTTTTTT
TRBV2	few	TRBJ2-2	-	CASSEQETGELFF	TGTGCCAGCAGCGAACAGGAGACCGGGGAGCTGTTTTTT
TRBV11-2	-	TRBJ2-7	TRBD2	CASTRGSVTSHEQYF	TGTGCCAGCACAAGAGGCTCCGTGACTAGCCACGAGCAGTACTTC
TRBV27	few	TRBJ1-5	-	CASSLRGNRNQPQHF	TGTGCCAGCAGTTTGCGGGGAAATCGCAATCAGCCCCAGCATTTT
TRBV7-9	-	TRBJ2-1	-	CASSLGFNEQFF	TGTGCCAGCAGCTTAGGATTCAATGAGCAGTTCTTC
TRBV29-1	medium-sized	TRBJ2-3	-	CSEWRSDTDTQYF	TGCAGCGAGTGGCGTAGCGACACAGATACGCAGTATTTT
TRBV11-3	-	TRBJ2-1	TRBD2	CASSLGTSGRAYNEQFF	TGTGCCAGCAGCTTAGGGACTAGCGGGAGGGCCTACAATGAGCAGTTCTTC
TRBV18	many	TRBJ1-5	-	CASSPLGTANSNQPQHF	TGTGCCAGCTCACCACTCGGGACGGCAAATAGCAATCAGCCCCAGCATTTT
TRBV9	few	TRBJ2-3	-	CASSPRPVTDTQYF	TGTGCCAGCAGCCCCCGCCCTGTTACAGATACGCAGTATTTT